This section outlines one TCR beta chain sequence together with its context. It lacks a known antigen. No qualities accompany the bases; no much larger clone lies one base away. This entry is derived from a study of radiation and T cells in renal cell carcinoma (dated by TCRdb to between 2020 and 2021). In terms of the full investigation: The samples were drawn from a clinical trial, where primary renal cell carcinomas were treated with 15 Gy of stereotactic body radiation therapy and then removed by nephrectomy 4 weeks afterward. In total, almost 55 samples, comprising 26 tumors and approximately 27 peripheral blood samples, were subjected to TCR beta sequencing. Across all 50 or so samples, 4,016,671 unique CDR3 nucleotide sequences, encoding 2,658,974 unique CDR3 amino acid sequences, were identified. Points the paper makes about the study in general: Because pretreatment tumor biopsies were not available, the study could not determine whether clonotypes were already present within the tumor at baseline. Dynamics of the blood repertoire were not tracked past 4 weeks after treatment. In blood, the top tumor clonotypes increased between baseline and 2 weeks post-radiation and then shrank by 4 weeks, which suggests that tumor-resident clones expanded only transiently. Effects of radiation dose or scheduling on the TCR repertoire could not be addressed with the single-armed trial design.

This specimen's time point label, per the study, means: blood 2 weeks post-SBRT. The treatment or condition label here, explained by the study, means: 15 Gy SBRT to primary tumor, nephrectomy 4 weeks later. To follow tumor-enriched clonotypes, peripheral blood was collected serially from radiation-treated patients at baseline and again at 2 weeks and 4 weeks after SBRT. Renal cell carcinoma with clear cell pathology was present in all patients. Genomic DNA for TCR sequencing was prepared using the QIAamp DNA Blood Mini Kit (Qiagen). Samples were included in the analyses only if all quality control checks were passed. From a lookup of the germline V gene, CDR1 and CDR2 are MDHEN and SYDVKM. Inclusive of the bounding cysteine and phenylalanine, the CDR3 is 16 residues long. Only CDR3 DNA remains: 48 bases, in frame from the first base. Deletion took 5 bases off V and 1 base off J, with a span of 17 bases between the germline ends.

Following the manufacturer's recommendations, the immunoSEQ kit was used to generate TCR beta libraries from genomic DNA. Library preparation used a first multiplex PCR with proprietary primers, then a second PCR adding unique barcodes, with bead cleanups after each round. Each sample batch included a kit-provided positive control reaction and a negative control reaction. The final libraries underwent checking on an Agilent 4200 TapeStation D1000 ScreenTape, volumetric pooling, and quantification by qPCR. Sequencing ran on an Illumina NextSeq500 with a MidOutput 150-cycle cartridge, using 156 Read1 and 15 Index1 cycles with kit custom primers. The pooled library was loaded at 0.75 to 1 pM, and 20% PhiX control was spiked in. The original methods were these. The vendor-processed data were analyzed in R, and a clonotype was defined as all T cells that share the same CDR3 nucleotide sequence. In the clone abundance analyses, frequencies in each sample were normalized to that sample's 10,000 most abundant clones. Public T cell clones, averaging fewer than five per sample, were removed before analysis. Tumor-enriched and baseline blood-enriched clonotypes were defined by at least a 32-fold difference in abundance between compartments. A beta-binomial differential abundance model was used to identify clonotypes that were expanded or contracted between blood time points. Tumor-blood repertoire similarity was measured with the Baroni-Urbani and Buser coefficient, and groups were compared using two-tailed Wilcoxon tests in R. TCRdb re-hosts the immuneACCESS table, in-frame sequences only. Its copies lack some clones; in the studies checked, an unresolved V gene accounts for under half of them, and the cause for the rest is not known. Clonal size and the V and J genes are those of that table, whereas D and trimming came from the DNA. The sample contains 70,000 to 90,000 clones, 65% to 90% of them found a single time. The ten biggest clones cover roughly 20% of the sample.

Here the chain combines TRBV28 and TRBJ1-2, with the D gene not clear enough to name. The sample in question was blood, obtained from a patient whose treatment included radiotherapy and nephrectomy. This sequence originates from a woman in her forties or fifties with renal cell carcinoma. The CDR3 protein is CASSTHPGRYNYGYTF. The DNA reads as follows: TGTGCCAGCAGTACACATCCCGGCAGGTATAACTATGGCTACACCTTC.